These T cell receptor beta chains were read from a single sample in a study of CD8 T cells in Susac syndrome. Each CDR3 protein gets one entry after TCRdb re-called the immunoSEQ multiplex PCR reads with MiXCR. The sample gives about 140,000 distinct CDR3 sequences, 85% to 95% of which show up once; around 0.15% is in the top ten. The specimen was CD4+ T cells from PBMCs. The source of these receptors is a human donor with Susac syndrome. CDR3s include the opening cysteine and the closing phenylalanine or tryptophan. D genes are given only for firm matches. Size values are once, few and many counts, or a class for expanded clones, and some rows have none.

d_gene	abundance	j_gene	v_gene	CDR3nt	CDR3aa
TRBD1	-	TRBJ1-5	TRBV9	TGTGCCAGCAGCGGAGGGACAGGGGATAGCAATCAGCCCCAGCATTTT	CASSGGTGDSNQPQHF
-	-	TRBJ2-3	TRBV4-2	TGTGCCAGCAGCCAAAGGGGGGGTACAGATACGCAGTATTTT	CASSQRGGTDTQYF
TRBD1	-	TRBJ1-1	TRBV29-1	TGCAGCGTTGTACCGGGACAGTCGAACACTGAAGCTTTCTTT	CSVVPGQSNTEAFF
-	-	TRBJ2-5	TRBV6-6	TGTGCCAGCAGTTACTCGAACAGGGAAGAGACCCAGTACTTC	CASSYSNREETQYF
TRBD1	-	TRBJ1-2	TRBV25-1	TGTGCCAGCAGTGAATCGTTACAGGGGGACTATGGCTACACCTTC	CASSESLQGDYGYTF
-	-	TRBJ2-3	TRBV6-4	TGTGCCAGCAGTGATTCAGCCCTTGGCACAGATACGCAGTATTTT	CASSDSALGTDTQYF
-	-	TRBJ2-2	TRBV4-1	TGCGCCAGCAGACCGTACGGGGTAATGAACACCGGGGAGCTGTTTTTT	CASRPYGVMNTGELFF
-	-	TRBJ1-5	TRBV18	TGTGCCAGCTCACCGCTCCATAGCAATCAGCCCCAGCATTTT	CASSPLHSNQPQHF
-	-	TRBJ2-3	TRBV15	TGTGCCACCAGCAGAGATCTCAGGACAGATACGCAGTATTTT	CATSRDLRTDTQYF
-	once	TRBJ1-5	TRBV2	TGTGCCAGCAGTGAATACTTAGATATGTCCCAGCATTTT	CASSEYLDMSQHF
-	-	TRBJ2-5	TRBV1	TGCACCGGACCCATGAAAGAGACCCAGTACTTC	CTGPMKETQYF
-	-	TRBJ2-5	TRBV20-1	TGCAGTGCACGGGGGTCCCACGGGGAGACCCAGTACTTC	CSARGSHGETQYF
-	-	TRBJ2-3	TRBV9	TGTGCCAGCAGCGTCATGGAAGGCCGGGTGGATACGCAGTATTTT	CASSVMEGRVDTQYF
-	-	TRBJ2-3	TRBV9	TGTGCCAGCAGCGTAGAAAACCGTTACACAGATACGCAGTATTTT	CASSVENRYTDTQYF
-	-	TRBJ1-5	TRBV15	TGTGCCACCAGCAGAGAGCCCCAGGGCACCAGGGGAGGTCAGCCCCAGCATTTT	CATSREPQGTRGGQPQHF
TRBD1	-	TRBJ2-3	TRBV28	TGTGCCAGCAGTTTCTTTCGGACAGGGGCTAGCACAGATACGCAGTATTTT	CASSFFRTGASTDTQYF
TRBD2	-	TRBJ2-3	TRBV20-1	TGCAGTGCGCTTCGGCTAGCGGGGCCCGATACGCAGTATTTT	CSALRLAGPDTQYF
-	-	TRBJ2-7	TRBV12-3/TRBV12-4	TGTGCCAGCAGACTAAGCAGGGGTTCCTACGAGCAGTACTTC	CASRLSRGSYEQYF
-	-	TRBJ1-6	TRBV14	TGTGCCAGCAGCCAAGTCGACGGGAAAGGATTTACAACCAATTCACCCCTCCACTTT	CASSQVDGKGFTTNSPLHF
TRBD2	-	TRBJ2-5	TRBV7-2	TGTGCCAGCAGCCGGACTAGCGGGATTCAAGAGACCCAGTACTTC	CASSRTSGIQETQYF
-	-	TRBJ1-5	TRBV3-1	TGTGCCAGCAGCCAAGGGACATATAGCAATCAGCCCCAGCTTTTT	CASSQGTYSNQPQLF
-	-	TRBJ2-1	TRBV11-2	TGTGCCAGCAGACAACCGGGACGCCATCCCAAGCAGTTCTTC	CASRQPGRHPKQFF
-	-	TRBJ2-1	TRBV20-1	TGCAGTGCAAGAGTGGGGAGCTCCTACAATGAGCAGTTCTTC	CSARVGSSYNEQFF
TRBD1	-	TRBJ1-2	TRBV20-1	TGCAGTGCTAGAGGGACAGGGCCTAACTATGGCTACACCTTC	CSARGTGPNYGYTF
-	-	TRBJ2-7	TRBV12-3/TRBV12-4	TGTGCCAGCAGTTTTCGGGGCTTTCACGAGCAGTACTTC	CASSFRGFHEQYF
-	-	TRBJ1-2	TRBV9	TGTGCCAGCAGCCCCGGACTGAAGAATGGCTACACCTTC	CASSPGLKNGYTF
TRBD1	-	TRBJ1-1	TRBV25-1	TGTGCCAGCAGTGCTCGAATGGGACAGGGGAACACTGAAGCTTTCTTT	CASSARMGQGNTEAFF
-	-	TRBJ2-7	TRBV3-1	TGTGCCAGCAGCCGGACTACCTACGAGCAGTACTTC	CASSRTTYEQYF
-	-	TRBJ2-1	TRBV25-1	TGTGCCAGCAGTGTTACAGGAGGTGGAAATGAGCAGTTCTTC	CASSVTGGGNEQFF
-	once	TRBJ2-5	TRBV12-3/TRBV12-4	TGTGCCAGCAGCCAACGAGGGGAGACCCAGTACTTC	CASSQRGETQYF
-	-	TRBJ1-6	TRBV4-2	TGTGCCAGCAGCCAAGTAGGGGAAGGTCCCCTCCACTTT	CASSQVGEGPLHF
-	-	TRBJ1-1	TRBV7-9	TGTGCCAGCAACGCGTGGGGTGACACTGAAGCTTTCTTT	CASNAWGDTEAFF
-	-	TRBJ2-6	TRBV14	TGTGCCAGCAGCCCCACCCGATCTGGGGCCAACGTCCTGACTTTC	CASSPTRSGANVLTF
-	-	TRBJ2-5	TRBV20-1	TGCAGTGCTTGCCTGGACCAAGAGACCCAGTACTTC	CSACLDQETQYF
TRBD1	-	TRBJ2-5	TRBV7-9	TGTGCCAGCAGCTTTGAGGGGGCCGTGACCCAGTACTTC	CASSFEGAVTQYF
-	-	TRBJ2-3	TRBV25-1	TGTGCCAGCGGCTCGGGCTCTAGGAGCACAGATACGCAGTATTTT	CASGSGSRSTDTQYF
TRBD1	-	TRBJ1-1	TRBV29-1	TGCGCCGTTTCGACAGGGGGCGGTGTCGGTGAAGCTTTCTTT	CAVSTGGGVGEAFF
TRBD1	once	TRBJ1-5	TRBV27	TGTGCCAGCTCCTGGCAGGGGGGTTGGAAGCCCCAGCATTTT	CASSWQGGWKPQHF
-	-	TRBJ2-1	TRBV5-1	TGCGCCAGCAGCTTGTCCAGCACCCCCGACAATGAGCAGTTCTTC	CASSLSSTPDNEQFF
-	-	TRBJ1-2	TRBV29-1	TGCAGCGTTGAAGGAGAACAGGGAAGGACTAACTATGGCTACACCTTC	CSVEGEQGRTNYGYTF
TRBD2	-	TRBJ2-2	TRBV15	TGTGCCACCAGCAGACATACGGGGGGAGGCACCGGGGAGCTGTTTTTT	CATSRHTGGGTGELFF
-	-	TRBJ1-2	TRBV29-1	TGCAGCGTTGATTCGGGTTCTGGCTACACCTTC	CSVDSGSGYTF
TRBD1	-	TRBJ2-7	TRBV5-1	TGCGCCAGCAGCCCGGACAGGGGAGGACTCGAGCAGTACTTC	CASSPDRGGLEQYF
-	once	TRBJ2-1	TRBV3-1	TGTGCCAGCAGCCACCCTCTAATAAATGAGCAGTTCTTC	CASSHPLINEQFF
-	-	TRBJ1-2	TRBV30	TGTGCCTGGAGTGACGGGAACTATGGCTACACCTTC	CAWSDGNYGYTF
-	-	TRBJ2-1	TRBV5-1	TGCGCCAGCAGCTGGTGGATGCAAGGGAATGAGCAGTTCTTC	CASSWWMQGNEQFF
-	-	TRBJ2-7	TRBV20-1	TGCAGTGCTAGGCACTCGGGACAACTATCCTCCTACGAGCAGTACTTC	CSARHSGQLSSYEQYF
-	-	TRBJ2-1	TRBV7-2	TGTGCCAGCAGCTTAGATCGGACCAAGGGTGAGCAGTTCTTC	CASSLDRTKGEQFF
-	-	TRBJ1-2	TRBV14	TGTGCCAGCAGCACACAGGAGGGCTATGGCTACACCTTC	CASSTQEGYGYTF
TRBD1	-	TRBJ2-3	TRBV7-8	TGTGCCAGCAGCTTAAGGCGGACAGGGGCCACAGATACGCAGTATTTT	CASSLRRTGATDTQYF
-	-	TRBJ2-7	TRBV29-1	TGCAGCGTTGCGGCAGGTTTTGTATCCTCGGGGGAGCAGTACTTC	CSVAAGFVSSGEQYF
-	-	TRBJ2-5	TRBV4-1	TGCGCCAGCAGCCGGGTAGCCGCGGAGACCCAGTACTTC	CASSRVAAETQYF
-	-	TRBJ2-5	TRBV18	TGTGCCAGCTCTACCGAAGAGGAGACCCAGTACTTC	CASSTEEETQYF
-	-	TRBJ1-6	TRBV2	TGTGCCAGCACCCTGGGAATCCACTATAATTCACCCCTCCACTTT	CASTLGIHYNSPLHF
-	-	TRBJ2-5	TRBV20-1	TGCAGTGCTACATCCGAGGCGGGCACCCAGTACTTC	CSATSEAGTQYF
TRBD2	-	TRBJ2-1	TRBV24-1	TGTGCCACCAGTGATCATCAAAGCGGGAGTTTCTTCTTC	CATSDHQSGSFFF
-	-	TRBJ2-3	TRBV29-1	TGCAGCGCTGAAGAATTGGGGGATACGCAGTATTTT	CSAEELGDTQYF
-	-	TRBJ2-3	TRBV10-1	TGCGCCAGCAGTGCCGGGGCAGATACGCAGTATTTT	CASSAGADTQYF
TRBD2	-	TRBJ2-5	TRBV20-1	TGCAGTGCTAGAGCAAGACTAGCGGGGGCTCAAGAGACCCAGTACTTC	CSARARLAGAQETQYF